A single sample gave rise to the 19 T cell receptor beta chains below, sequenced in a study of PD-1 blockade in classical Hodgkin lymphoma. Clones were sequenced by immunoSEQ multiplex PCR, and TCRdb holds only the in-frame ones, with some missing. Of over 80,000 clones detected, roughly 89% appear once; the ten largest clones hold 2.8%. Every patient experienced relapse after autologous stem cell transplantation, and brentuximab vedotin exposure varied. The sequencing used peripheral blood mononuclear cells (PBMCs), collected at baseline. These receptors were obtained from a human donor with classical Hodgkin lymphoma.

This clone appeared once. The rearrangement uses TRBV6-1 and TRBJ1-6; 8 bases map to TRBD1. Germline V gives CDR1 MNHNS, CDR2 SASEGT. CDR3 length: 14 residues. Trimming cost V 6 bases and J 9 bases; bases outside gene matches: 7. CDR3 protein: CASRDRGRVSPLHF. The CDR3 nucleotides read TGTGCCAGCAGAGACAGGGGACGGGTTTCACCCCTCCACTTT.

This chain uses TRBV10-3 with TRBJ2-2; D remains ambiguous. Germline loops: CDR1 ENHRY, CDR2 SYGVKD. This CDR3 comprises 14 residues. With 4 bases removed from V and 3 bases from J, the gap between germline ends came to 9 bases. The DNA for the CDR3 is TGTGCCATCAGTGCGGGCGAGTACACCGGGGAGCTGTTTTTT. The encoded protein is CAISAGEYTGELFF.

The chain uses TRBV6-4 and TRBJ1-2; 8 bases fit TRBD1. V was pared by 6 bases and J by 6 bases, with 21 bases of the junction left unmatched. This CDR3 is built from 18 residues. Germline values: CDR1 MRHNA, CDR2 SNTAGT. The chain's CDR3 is CASREQPLQAGGRDGYTF. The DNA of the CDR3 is TGTGCCAGCAGAGAGCAACCCCTCCAGGCAGGGGGCAGGGATGGCTACACCTTC.

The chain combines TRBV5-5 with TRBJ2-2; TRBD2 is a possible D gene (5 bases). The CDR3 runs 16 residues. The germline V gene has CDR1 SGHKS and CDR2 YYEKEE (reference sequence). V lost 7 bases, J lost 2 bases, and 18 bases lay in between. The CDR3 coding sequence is TGTGCCAGCGGTCGGAGGCGTGGGATAAACACCGGGGAGCTGTTTTTT. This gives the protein CASGRRRGINTGELFF.

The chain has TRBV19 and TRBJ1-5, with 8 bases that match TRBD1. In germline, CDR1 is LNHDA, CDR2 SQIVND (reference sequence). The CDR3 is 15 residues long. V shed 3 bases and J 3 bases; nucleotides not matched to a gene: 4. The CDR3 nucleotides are TGTGCCAGTAGTATTTTGGGACAGGCCAATCAGCCCCAGCATTTT. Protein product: CASSILGQANQPQHF. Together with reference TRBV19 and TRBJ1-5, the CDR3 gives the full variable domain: DGGITQSPKYLFRKEGQNVTLSCEQNLNHDAMYWYRQDPGQGLRLIYYSQIVNDFQKGDIAEGYSVSREKKESFPLTVTSAQKNPTAFYLCASSILGQANQPQHFGDGTRLSIL.

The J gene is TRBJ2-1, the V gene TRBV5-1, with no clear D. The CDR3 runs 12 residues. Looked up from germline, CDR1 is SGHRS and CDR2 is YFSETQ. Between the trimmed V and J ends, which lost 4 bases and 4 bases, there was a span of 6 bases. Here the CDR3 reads CASSPTYNEQFF. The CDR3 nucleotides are TGCGCCAGCAGCCCCACTTACAATGAGCAGTTCTTC.

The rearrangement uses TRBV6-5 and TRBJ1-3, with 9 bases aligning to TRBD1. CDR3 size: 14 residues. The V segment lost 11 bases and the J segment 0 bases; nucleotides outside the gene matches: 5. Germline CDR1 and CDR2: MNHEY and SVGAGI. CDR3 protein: CAAKDRGSGNTIYF. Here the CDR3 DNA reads TGTGCCGCTAAGGACAGGGGCTCTGGAAACACCATATATTTT.

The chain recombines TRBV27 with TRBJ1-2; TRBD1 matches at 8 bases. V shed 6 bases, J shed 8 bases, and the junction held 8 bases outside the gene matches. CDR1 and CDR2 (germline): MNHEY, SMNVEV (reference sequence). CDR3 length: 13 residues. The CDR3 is CASRSSDRAGYTF. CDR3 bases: TGTGCCAGCAGATCGTCGGACAGGGCCGGCTACACCTTC.

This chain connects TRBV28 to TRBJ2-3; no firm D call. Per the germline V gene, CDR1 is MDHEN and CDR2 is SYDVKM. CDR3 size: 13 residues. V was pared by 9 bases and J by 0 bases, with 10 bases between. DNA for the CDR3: TGTGCCAGTGGACCTCCTAGCACAGATACGCAGTATTTT. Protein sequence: CASGPPSTDTQYF. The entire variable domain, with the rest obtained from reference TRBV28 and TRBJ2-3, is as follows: DVKVTQSSRYLVKRTGEKVFLECVQDMDHENMFWYRQDPGLGLRLIYFSYDVKMKEKGDIPEGYSVSREKKERFSLILESASTNQTSMYLCASGPPSTDTQYFGPGTRLTVL.

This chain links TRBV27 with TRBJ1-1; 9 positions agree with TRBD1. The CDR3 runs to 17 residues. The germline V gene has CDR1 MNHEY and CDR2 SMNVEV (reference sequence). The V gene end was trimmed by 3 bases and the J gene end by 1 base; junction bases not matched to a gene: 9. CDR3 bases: TGTGCCAGCAGTTTCCTCGGACAGGGGAGGGGGAACACTGAAGCTTTCTTT. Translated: CASSFLGQGRGNTEAFF.

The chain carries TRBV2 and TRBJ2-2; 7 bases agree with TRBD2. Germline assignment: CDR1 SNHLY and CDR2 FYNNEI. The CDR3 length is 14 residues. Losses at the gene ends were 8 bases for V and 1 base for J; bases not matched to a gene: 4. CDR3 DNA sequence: TGTGCCAGCCGAACTAGCGTGAACACCGGGGAGCTGTTTTTT. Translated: CASRTSVNTGELFF.

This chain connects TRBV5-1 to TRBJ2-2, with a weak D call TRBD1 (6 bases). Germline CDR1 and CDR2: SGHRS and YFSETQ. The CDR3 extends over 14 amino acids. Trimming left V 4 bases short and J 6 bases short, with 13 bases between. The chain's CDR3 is CASSIYRVAGELFF. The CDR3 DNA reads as TGCGCCAGCAGCATCTACAGGGTCGCCGGGGAGCTGTTTTTT.

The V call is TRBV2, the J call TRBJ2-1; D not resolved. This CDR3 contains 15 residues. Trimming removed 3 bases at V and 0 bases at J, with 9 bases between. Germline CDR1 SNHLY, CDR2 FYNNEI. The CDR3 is CASSDALRSYNEQFF. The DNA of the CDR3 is TGTGCCAGCAGTGACGCACTCCGCTCCTACAATGAGCAGTTCTTC.

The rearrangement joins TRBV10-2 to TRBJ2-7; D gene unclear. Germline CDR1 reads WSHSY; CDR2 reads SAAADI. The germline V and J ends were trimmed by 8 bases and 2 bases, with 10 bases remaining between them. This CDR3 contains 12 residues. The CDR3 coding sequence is TGCGCCAGCTCGGCCGTCACCTACGAGCAGTACTTC. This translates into CASSAVTYEQYF.

DNA of the CDR3: TGTGCCAGCAGATCCAACACTGAAGCTTTCTTT. This translates into CASRSNTEAFF. The rearrangement uses TRBV27 and TRBJ1-1; D unclear. CDR3 length: 11 amino acids. V was trimmed by 6 bases and J by 2 bases, leaving 4 bases between them. Germline CDR1 MNHEY, CDR2 SMNVEV (reference sequence).

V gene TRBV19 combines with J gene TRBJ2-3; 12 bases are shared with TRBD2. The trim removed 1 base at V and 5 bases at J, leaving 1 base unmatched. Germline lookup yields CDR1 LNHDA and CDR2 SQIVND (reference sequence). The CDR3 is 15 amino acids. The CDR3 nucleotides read TGTGCCAGTAGTATAGGGGGACTAGCGGGAGATACGCAGTATTTT. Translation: CASSIGGLAGDTQYF.

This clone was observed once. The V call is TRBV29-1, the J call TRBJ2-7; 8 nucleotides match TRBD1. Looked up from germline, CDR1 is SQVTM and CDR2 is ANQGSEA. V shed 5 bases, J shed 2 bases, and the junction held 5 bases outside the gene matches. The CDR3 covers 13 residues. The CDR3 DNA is TGCAGCGTTACCGACAGGGGTCCCTACGAGCAGTACTTC. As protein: CSVTDRGPYEQYF.

The CDR3 DNA reads TGCGCCACCGCCCCCTCGGGGGGCTCCTACGAGCAGTACTTC. It yields the protein CATAPSGGSYEQYF. The J gene is TRBJ2-7, the V gene TRBV10-1; 7 nucleotides align to TRBD2. The CDR3 consists of 14 residues. The ends lost 10 bases at V and 0 bases at J; junction bases unmatched: 9. CDR1 and CDR2 (germline): WNHNN, SYGVQD (reference sequence).

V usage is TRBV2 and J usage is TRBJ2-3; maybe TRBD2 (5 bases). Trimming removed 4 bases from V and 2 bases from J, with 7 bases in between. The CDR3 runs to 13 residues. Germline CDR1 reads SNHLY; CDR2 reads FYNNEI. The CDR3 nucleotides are TGTGCCAGCAGTGCTAGCCTCACAGATACGCAGTATTTT. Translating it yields CASSASLTDTQYF.